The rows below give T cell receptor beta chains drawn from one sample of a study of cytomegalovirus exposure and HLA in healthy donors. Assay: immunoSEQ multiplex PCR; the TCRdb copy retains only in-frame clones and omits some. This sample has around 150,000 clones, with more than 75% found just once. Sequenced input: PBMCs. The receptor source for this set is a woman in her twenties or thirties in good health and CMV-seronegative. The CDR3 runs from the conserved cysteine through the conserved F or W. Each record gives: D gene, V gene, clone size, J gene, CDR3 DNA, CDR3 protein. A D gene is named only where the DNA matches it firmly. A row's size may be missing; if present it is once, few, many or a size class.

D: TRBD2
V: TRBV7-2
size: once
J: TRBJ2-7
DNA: TGTGCCAGCAGCTTAGATCTAGCGGGAGGGCCCAGGAACGAGCAGTACTTC
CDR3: CASSLDLAGGPRNEQYF

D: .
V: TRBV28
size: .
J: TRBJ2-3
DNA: TGTGCCAGCAGTGTTAGCGGCACAGATACGCAGTATTTT
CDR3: CASSVSGTDTQYF

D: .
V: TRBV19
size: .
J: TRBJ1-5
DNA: TGTGCCAGTAGTATAGATGGGCAGGCAGATCAGCCCCAGCATTTT
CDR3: CASSIDGQADQPQHF

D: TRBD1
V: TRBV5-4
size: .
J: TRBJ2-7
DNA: TGTGCCAGCAGCCGACAGGGGTCAGACGAGCAGTACTTC
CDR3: CASSRQGSDEQYF

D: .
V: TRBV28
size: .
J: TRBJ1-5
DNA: TGTGCCAGCAGTTTAGGCCTTAGCAATCAGCCCCAGCATTTT
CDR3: CASSLGLSNQPQHF

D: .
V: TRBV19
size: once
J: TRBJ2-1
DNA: TGTGCCAGTAATACAAGGAGGGGCACCTACAATGAGCAGTTCTTC
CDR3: CASNTRRGTYNEQFF

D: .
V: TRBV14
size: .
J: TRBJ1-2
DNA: TGTGCCAGCAGCCAAAGTCCGGAGGTATATGGCTACACCTTC
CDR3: CASSQSPEVYGYTF

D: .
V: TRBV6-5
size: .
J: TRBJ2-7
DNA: TGTGCCAGCACCCCCCCGAAGGGGGACCTGAACGAGCAGTACTTC
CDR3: CASTPPKGDLNEQYF

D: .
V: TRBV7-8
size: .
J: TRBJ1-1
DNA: TGTGCCAGCAGCCCACGGACAGCGAACACTGAAGCTTTCTTT
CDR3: CASSPRTANTEAFF

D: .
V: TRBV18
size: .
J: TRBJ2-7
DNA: TGTGCCAGCTCACCACCGAAGGGGCGCGCCTACGAGCAGTACTTC
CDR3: CASSPPKGRAYEQYF

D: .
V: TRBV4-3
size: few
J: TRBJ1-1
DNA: TGCGCCAGCAGCCACCTAATCGGAAGGACCTGGGGGGACACTGAAGCTTTCTTT
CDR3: CASSHLIGRTWGDTEAFF

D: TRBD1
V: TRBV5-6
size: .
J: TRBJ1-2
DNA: TGTGCCAGCAGCTTACACAGGGGCCCGGGCTATGGCTACACCTTC
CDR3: CASSLHRGPGYGYTF

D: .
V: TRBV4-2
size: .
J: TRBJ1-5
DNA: TGTGCCAGCAGCCAAGAACCATCCTCCGGGAGATATCAGCCCCAGCATTTT
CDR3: CASSQEPSSGRYQPQHF

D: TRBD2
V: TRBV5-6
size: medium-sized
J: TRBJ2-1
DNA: TGTGCCAGCAGCTTGGTGCGACTAGCGGGGTGGAATGAGCAGTTCTTC
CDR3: CASSLVRLAGWNEQFF

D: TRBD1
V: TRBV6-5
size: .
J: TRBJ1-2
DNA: TGTGCCAGCAGTTACTTAAGGTGGACAGGGAATGGCTACACCTTC
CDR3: CASSYLRWTGNGYTF

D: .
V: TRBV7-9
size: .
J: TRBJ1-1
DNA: TGTGCCAGCAGCTTAGGACAGGCCAACACTGAAGCTTTCTTT
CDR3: CASSLGQANTEAFF

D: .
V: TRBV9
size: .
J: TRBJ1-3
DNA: TGTGCCAGCAGCGGTGAGGTGGGGGGGGCTGGAAACACCATATATTTT
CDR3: CASSGEVGGAGNTIYF

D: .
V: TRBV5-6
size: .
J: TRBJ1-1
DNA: TGTGCCAGCAGCTTTATCACACCGAACACTGAAGCTTTCTTT
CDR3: CASSFITPNTEAFF

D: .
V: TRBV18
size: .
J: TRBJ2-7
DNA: TGTGCCAGCTCACCGCCAGGGCTCTACGAGCAGTACTTC
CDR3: CASSPPGLYEQYF

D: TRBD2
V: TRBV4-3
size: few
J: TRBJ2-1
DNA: TGCGCCAGCAGCCAAGAGGGACTAACCTACAATGAGCAGTTCTTC
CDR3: CASSQEGLTYNEQFF

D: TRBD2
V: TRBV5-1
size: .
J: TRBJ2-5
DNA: TGCGCCAGCAGCTCGGGAGGAGGCGGGGCGGAGACCCAGTACTTC
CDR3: CASSSGGGGAETQYF

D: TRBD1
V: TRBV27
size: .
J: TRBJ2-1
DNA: TGTGCCAGCAGTCGGGACAGGGGACCCTACAATGAGCAGTTCTTC
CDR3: CASSRDRGPYNEQFF

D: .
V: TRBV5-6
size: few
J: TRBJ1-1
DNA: TGTGCCAGCAGCTTGTCAGGGGAAGTCGGCACTGAAGCTTTCTTT
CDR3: CASSLSGEVGTEAFF

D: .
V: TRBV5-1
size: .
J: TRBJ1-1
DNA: TGCGCCAGCAGCTTGGGACAGACCTTGAACACTGAAGCTTTCTTT
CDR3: CASSLGQTLNTEAFF

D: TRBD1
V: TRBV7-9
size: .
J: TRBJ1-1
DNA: TGTGCCAGCAGCATGGGACAGGGGGGCACTGAAGCTTTCTTT
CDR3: CASSMGQGGTEAFF

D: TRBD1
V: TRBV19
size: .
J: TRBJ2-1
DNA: TGTGCCAGTAGCATCCGGGACAGCTCCTACAATGAGCAGTTCTTC
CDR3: CASSIRDSSYNEQFF

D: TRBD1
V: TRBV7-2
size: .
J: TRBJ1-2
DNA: TGTGCCAGCAGCTTGGATGGAGGGGGCAGTCCCTATGGCTACACCTTC
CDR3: CASSLDGGGSPYGYTF

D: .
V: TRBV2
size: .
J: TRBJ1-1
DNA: TGTGCCAGCAGTGAAGATAAGAGGACTGAAGCTTTCTTT
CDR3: CASSEDKRTEAFF

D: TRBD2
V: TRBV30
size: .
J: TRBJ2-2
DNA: TGTGCCTGGACAGGGACTAGCGGGCTGGGCACCGGGGAGCTGTTTTTT
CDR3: CAWTGTSGLGTGELFF

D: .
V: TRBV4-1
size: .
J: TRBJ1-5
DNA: TGCGCCAGCAGCCAAACCGACAGACCCAATCAGCCCCAGCATTTT
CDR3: CASSQTDRPNQPQHF

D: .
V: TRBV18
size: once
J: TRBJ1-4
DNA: TGTGCCAGCTCACGCCCCGGGACTAATAATGAAAAACTGTTTTTT
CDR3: CASSRPGTNNEKLFF

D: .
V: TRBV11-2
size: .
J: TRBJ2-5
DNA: TGTGCCAGCAGCTTGAGACAGAGTTGGAACCAAGAGACCCAGTACTTC
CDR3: CASSLRQSWNQETQYF

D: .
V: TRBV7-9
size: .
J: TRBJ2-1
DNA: TGTGCCAGCAGGACAAGAAGTAATGAGCAGTTCTTC
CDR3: CASRTRSNEQFF

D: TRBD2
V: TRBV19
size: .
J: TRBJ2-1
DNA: TGTGCCAGTAGTTCTGGACTAGCGGGAGTTAATGAGCAGTTCTTC
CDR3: CASSSGLAGVNEQFF

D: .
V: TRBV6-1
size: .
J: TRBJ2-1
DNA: TGTGCCAGCAGTGAAGGTTCTGGGCAGGGCGCGAATGAGCAGTTCTTC
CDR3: CASSEGSGQGANEQFF

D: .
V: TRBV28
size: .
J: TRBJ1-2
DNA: TGTGCCAGCAGTTCTCCGCAATGGGGCAGTCATAACTATGGCTACACCTTC
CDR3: CASSSPQWGSHNYGYTF

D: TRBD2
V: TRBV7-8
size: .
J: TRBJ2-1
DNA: TGTGCCAGCCGTCCTTGGACTAGCGGGGGGGCCCCTGAGCAGTTCTTC
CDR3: CASRPWTSGGAPEQFF

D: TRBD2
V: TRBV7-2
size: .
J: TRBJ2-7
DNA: TGTGCCAGCAGCTTAGTCGGCGGGAGGTTGAGGGAGCAGTACTTC
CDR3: CASSLVGGRLREQYF

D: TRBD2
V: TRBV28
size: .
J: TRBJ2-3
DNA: TGTGCCAGCGGACTCCTAGCGGGGGATACGCAGTATTTT
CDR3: CASGLLAGDTQYF

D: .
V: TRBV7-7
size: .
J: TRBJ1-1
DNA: TGTGCTAGCAGTTATTCTATCAGGGGTGTAAGAAACAACACTGAAGCTTTCTTT
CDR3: CASSYSIRGVRNNTEAFF

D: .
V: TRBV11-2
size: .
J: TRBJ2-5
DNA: TGTGCCAGCAGCTTTTCCCCCGGGACAAAAGAGACCCAGTACTTC
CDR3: CASSFSPGTKETQYF

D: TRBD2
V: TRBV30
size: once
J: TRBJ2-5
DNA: TGTGCCTGGAGTACCCCGGGACTAGCGTCAATGACCCAGTACTTC
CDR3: CAWSTPGLASMTQYF

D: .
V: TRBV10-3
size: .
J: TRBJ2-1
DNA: TGTGCCATCAGTCCGGTCGAAGCCATTGGCAATGAGCAGTTCTTC
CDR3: CAISPVEAIGNEQFF

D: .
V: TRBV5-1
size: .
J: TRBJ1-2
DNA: TGCGCCAGCAGCCGCGATGGACAGCACTATGGCTACACCTTC
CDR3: CASSRDGQHYGYTF

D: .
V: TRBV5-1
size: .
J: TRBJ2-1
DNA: TGCGCCAGCAGACTGTGGTCTGGGAGTGATGAGCAGTTCTTC
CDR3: CASRLWSGSDEQFF

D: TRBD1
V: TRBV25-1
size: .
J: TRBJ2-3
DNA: TGTGCCAGCAGTGATTGGGTGGGGGACAGATTCACAGATACGCAGTATTTT
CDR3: CASSDWVGDRFTDTQYF

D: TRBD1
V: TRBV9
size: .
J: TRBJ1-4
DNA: TGTGCCAGCAGCGAGGGACAGTATAATGAAAAACTGTTTTTT
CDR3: CASSEGQYNEKLFF

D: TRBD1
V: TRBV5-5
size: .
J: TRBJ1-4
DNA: TGTGCCAGCAGCTCTCCGGGACAGGTTAATGAAAAACTGTTTTTT
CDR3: CASSSPGQVNEKLFF

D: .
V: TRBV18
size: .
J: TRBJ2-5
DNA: TGTGCCAGCTCCCCGTCCCAAGAGACCCAGTACTTC
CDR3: CASSPSQETQYF

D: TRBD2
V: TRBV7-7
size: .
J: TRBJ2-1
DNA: TGTGCCAGCAGCTTAGGCGGGGGGCCGGGCAATGAGCAGTTCTTC
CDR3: CASSLGGGPGNEQFF

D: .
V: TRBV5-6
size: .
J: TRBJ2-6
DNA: TGTGCCAGCAGCTTGGTGTATGGGGCAGAGGGGGCCAACGTCCTGACTTTC
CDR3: CASSLVYGAEGANVLTF

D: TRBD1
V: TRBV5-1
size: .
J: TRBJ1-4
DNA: TGCGCCAGCAGCGGCGGGACAGGGAGTGAAAAACTGTTTTTT
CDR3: CASSGGTGSEKLFF

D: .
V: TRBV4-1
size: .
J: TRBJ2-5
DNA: TGCGCCAGCAGCCGTCTAGGGGGTAGCGAGACCCAGTACTTC
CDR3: CASSRLGGSETQYF

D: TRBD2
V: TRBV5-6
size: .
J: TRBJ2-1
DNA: TGTGCCAGCAGCCTGACTAGCGGGCCCTACAATGAGCAGTTCTTC
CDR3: CASSLTSGPYNEQFF

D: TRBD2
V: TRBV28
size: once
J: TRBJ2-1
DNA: TGTGCCAGCAGTTTGACTAGCGGGGTCGTTGAGCAGTTCTTC
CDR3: CASSLTSGVVEQFF

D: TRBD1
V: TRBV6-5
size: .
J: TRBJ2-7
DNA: TGTGCCAGCAGCATAAGGCCGCAGGGGGCCTATGAGCAGTACTTC
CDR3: CASSIRPQGAYEQYF